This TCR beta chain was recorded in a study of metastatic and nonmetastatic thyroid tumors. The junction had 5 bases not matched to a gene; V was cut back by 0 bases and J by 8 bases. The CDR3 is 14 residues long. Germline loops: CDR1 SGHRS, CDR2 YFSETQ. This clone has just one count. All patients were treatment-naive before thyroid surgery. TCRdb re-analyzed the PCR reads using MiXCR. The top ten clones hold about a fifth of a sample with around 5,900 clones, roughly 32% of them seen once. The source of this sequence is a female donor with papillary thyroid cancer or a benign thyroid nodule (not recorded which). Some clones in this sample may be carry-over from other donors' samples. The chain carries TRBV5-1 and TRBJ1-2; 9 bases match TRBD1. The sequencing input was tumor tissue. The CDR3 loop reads CASSLAGTGKGYTF. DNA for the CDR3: TGCGCCAGCAGCTTGGCGGGGACAGGGAAAGGCTACACCTTC.